Below are 3 T cell receptor beta chains sequenced from a single sample in a study of T cell responses to AZD1222 COVID-19 vaccine. Only in-frame clones appear in the TCRdb table, and some are missing; sequencing was by immunoSEQ multiplex PCR. The data hold around 99,000 clones, with under 95% observed a single time. The material was peripheral blood, obtained on day 0 of AZD1222 vaccination. The receptors here all came from an adult in good health.

This rearrangement joins TRBV11-1 to TRBJ2-1, with D possibly TRBD1 on 5 matching bases. The V end was cut by 5 bases, the J end by 2 bases, with 16 bases between. Germline V gene sequence: CDR1 SGHAT, CDR2 FQDESV (reference sequence). This CDR3 comprises 16 residues. In nucleotides, the CDR3 is TGTGCCAGCAGCGTGGGGCCCTCCAGGACCTACAATGAGCAGTTCTTC. Translating gives CASSVGPSRTYNEQFF.

V is TRBV13 and J is TRBJ1-2; the D gene is possibly TRBD1 (6 bases). Germline CDR1 and CDR2: PRHDT and FYEKMQ (reference sequence). The CDR3 is made up of 13 amino acids. V was pared by 4 bases and J by 8 bases, with 14 bases between. For the CDR3, the DNA is TGTGCCAGCAGCTCAAACAGGGTGGACGGCTACACCTTC. It translates to CASSSNRVDGYTF.

The chain uses TRBV5-1 and TRBJ1-3, with D tentatively TRBD1 (5 bases). Deletions cut 5 bases from V and 0 bases from J, with 12 bases between. CDR3 length: 15 amino acids. Germline V gene lookup returns CDR1 SGHRS and CDR2 YFSETQ. CDR3 sequence (DNA): TGCGCCAGCAGGGGGCCGGGACTCTCTGGAAACACCATATATTTT. As protein: CASRGPGLSGNTIYF.